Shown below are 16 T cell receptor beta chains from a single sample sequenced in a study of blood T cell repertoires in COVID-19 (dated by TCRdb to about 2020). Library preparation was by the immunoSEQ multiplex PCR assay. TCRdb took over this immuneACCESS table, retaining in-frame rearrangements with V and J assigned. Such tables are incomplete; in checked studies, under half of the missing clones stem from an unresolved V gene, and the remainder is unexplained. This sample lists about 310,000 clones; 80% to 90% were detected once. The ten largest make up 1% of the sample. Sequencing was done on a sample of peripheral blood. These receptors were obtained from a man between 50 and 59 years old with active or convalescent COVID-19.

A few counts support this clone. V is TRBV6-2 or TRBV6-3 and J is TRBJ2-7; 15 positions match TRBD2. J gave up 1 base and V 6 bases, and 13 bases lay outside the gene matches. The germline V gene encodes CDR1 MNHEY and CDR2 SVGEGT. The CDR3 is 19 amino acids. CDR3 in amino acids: CASSSPRTSGRDLSYEQYF. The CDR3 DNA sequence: TGTGCCAGCAGCAGTCCGCGGACTAGCGGGAGGGATCTGTCCTACGAGCAGTACTTC.

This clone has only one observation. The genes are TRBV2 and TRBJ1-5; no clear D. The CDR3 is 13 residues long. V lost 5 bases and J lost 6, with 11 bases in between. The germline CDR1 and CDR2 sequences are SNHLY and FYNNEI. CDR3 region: CASSNQVGQPQHF. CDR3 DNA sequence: TGTGCCAGCAGTAATCAGGTTGGTCAGCCCCAGCATTTT.

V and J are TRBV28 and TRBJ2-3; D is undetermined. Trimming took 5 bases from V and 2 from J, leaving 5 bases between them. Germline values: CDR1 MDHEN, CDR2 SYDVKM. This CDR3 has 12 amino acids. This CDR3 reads CASSINTDTQYF. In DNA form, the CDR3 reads TGTGCCAGCAGTATAAACACAGATACGCAGTATTTT.

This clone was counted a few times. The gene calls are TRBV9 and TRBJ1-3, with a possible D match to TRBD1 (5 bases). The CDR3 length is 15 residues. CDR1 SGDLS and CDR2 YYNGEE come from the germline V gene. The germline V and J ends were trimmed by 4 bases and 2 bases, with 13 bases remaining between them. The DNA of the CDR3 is TGTGCCAGCAGCAATTCCCCGGGGGCTGGAAACACCATATATTTT. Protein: CASSNSPGAGNTIYF.

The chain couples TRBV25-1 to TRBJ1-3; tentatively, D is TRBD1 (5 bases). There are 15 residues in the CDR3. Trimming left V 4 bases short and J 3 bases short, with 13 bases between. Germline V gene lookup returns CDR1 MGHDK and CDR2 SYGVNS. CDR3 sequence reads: CASSVGDTSGNTIYF. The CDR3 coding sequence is TGTGCCAGCAGTGTAGGGGATACGAGTGGAAACACCATATATTTT.

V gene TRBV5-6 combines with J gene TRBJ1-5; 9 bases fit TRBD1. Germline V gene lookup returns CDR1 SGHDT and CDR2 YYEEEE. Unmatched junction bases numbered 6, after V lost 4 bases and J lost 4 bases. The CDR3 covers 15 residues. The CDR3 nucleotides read TGTGCCAGCAGCACCGGGACAGGGCTTAATCAGCCCCAGCATTTT. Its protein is CASSTGTGLNQPQHF.

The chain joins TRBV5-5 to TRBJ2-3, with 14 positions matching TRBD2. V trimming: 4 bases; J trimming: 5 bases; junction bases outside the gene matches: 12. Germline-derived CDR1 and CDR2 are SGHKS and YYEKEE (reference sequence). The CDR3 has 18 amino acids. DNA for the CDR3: TGTGCCAGCAGCCGGACTAGCGGGGGGTTCACACAAAGAGATACGCAGTATTTT. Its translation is CASSRTSGGFTQRDTQYF.

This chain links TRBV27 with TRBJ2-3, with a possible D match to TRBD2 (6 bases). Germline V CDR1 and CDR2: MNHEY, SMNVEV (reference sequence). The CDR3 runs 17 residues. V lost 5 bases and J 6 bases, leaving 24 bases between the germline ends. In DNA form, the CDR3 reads TGTGCCAGCAGTCGAAGGGACTTCCCGCCCACACGGGATACGCAGTATTTT. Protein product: CASSRRDFPPTRDTQYF.

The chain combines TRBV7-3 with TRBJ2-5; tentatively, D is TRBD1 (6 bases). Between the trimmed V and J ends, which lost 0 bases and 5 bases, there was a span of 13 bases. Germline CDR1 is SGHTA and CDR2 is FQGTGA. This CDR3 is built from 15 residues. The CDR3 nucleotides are TGTGCCAGCAGCTTAACGCTGGGGGCGAGGGAGACCCAGTACTTC. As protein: CASSLTLGARETQYF.

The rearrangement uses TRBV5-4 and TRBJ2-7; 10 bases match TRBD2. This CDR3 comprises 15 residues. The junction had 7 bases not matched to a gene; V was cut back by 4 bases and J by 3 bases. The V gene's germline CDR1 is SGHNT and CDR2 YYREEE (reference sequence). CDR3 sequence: CASSRAGGPNYEQYF. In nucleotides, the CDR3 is TGTGCCAGCAGCAGAGCGGGAGGGCCAAACTACGAGCAGTACTTC.

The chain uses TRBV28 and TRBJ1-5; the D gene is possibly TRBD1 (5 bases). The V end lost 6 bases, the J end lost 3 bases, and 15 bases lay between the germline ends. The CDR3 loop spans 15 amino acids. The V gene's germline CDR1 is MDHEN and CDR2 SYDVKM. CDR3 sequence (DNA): TGTGCCAGCAGCGTCCTAGACAGTAACAATCAGCCCCAGCATTTT. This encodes CASSVLDSNNQPQHF.

In nucleotides, the CDR3 is TGTGCCAGCAGTTACTACGGGGTTGGCGCCGGGGAGCTGTTTTTT. As protein: CASSYYGVGAGELFF. The rearrangement joins TRBV6-2 or TRBV6-3 to TRBJ2-2; TRBD2 might be the D (5 bases). Germline V gene data show CDR1 as MNHEY and CDR2 as SVGEGT. V was clipped by 1 base and J by 6 bases, with 12 bases between them. The CDR3 consists of 15 residues.

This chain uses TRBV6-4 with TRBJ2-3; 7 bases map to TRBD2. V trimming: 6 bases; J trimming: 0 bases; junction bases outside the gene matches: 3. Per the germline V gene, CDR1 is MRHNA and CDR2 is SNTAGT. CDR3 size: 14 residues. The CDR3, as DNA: TGTGCCAGCAGAGCGGGACCTAGCACAGATACGCAGTATTTT. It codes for CASRAGPSTDTQYF.

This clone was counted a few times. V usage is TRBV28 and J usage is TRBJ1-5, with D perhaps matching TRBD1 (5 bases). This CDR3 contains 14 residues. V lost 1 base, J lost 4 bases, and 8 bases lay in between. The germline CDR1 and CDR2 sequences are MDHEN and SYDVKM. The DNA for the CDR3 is TGTGCCAGCAGTTTATCGACAGATAATCAGCCCCAGCATTTT. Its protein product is CASSLSTDNQPQHF.

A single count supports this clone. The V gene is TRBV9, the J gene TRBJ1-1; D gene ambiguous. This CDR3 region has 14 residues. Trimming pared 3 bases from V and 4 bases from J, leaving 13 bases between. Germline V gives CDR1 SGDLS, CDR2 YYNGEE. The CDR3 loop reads CASSAFSEGTEAFF. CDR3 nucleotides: TGTGCCAGCAGCGCCTTTTCGGAGGGCACTGAAGCTTTCTTT.

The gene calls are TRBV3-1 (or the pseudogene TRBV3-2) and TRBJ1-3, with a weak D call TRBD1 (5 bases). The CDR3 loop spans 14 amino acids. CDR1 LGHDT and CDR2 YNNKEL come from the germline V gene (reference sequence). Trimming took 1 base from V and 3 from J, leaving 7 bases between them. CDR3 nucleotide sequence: TGTGCCAGCAGCCAAGCAGGGTTTGGAAACACCATATATTTT. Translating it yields CASSQAGFGNTIYF.